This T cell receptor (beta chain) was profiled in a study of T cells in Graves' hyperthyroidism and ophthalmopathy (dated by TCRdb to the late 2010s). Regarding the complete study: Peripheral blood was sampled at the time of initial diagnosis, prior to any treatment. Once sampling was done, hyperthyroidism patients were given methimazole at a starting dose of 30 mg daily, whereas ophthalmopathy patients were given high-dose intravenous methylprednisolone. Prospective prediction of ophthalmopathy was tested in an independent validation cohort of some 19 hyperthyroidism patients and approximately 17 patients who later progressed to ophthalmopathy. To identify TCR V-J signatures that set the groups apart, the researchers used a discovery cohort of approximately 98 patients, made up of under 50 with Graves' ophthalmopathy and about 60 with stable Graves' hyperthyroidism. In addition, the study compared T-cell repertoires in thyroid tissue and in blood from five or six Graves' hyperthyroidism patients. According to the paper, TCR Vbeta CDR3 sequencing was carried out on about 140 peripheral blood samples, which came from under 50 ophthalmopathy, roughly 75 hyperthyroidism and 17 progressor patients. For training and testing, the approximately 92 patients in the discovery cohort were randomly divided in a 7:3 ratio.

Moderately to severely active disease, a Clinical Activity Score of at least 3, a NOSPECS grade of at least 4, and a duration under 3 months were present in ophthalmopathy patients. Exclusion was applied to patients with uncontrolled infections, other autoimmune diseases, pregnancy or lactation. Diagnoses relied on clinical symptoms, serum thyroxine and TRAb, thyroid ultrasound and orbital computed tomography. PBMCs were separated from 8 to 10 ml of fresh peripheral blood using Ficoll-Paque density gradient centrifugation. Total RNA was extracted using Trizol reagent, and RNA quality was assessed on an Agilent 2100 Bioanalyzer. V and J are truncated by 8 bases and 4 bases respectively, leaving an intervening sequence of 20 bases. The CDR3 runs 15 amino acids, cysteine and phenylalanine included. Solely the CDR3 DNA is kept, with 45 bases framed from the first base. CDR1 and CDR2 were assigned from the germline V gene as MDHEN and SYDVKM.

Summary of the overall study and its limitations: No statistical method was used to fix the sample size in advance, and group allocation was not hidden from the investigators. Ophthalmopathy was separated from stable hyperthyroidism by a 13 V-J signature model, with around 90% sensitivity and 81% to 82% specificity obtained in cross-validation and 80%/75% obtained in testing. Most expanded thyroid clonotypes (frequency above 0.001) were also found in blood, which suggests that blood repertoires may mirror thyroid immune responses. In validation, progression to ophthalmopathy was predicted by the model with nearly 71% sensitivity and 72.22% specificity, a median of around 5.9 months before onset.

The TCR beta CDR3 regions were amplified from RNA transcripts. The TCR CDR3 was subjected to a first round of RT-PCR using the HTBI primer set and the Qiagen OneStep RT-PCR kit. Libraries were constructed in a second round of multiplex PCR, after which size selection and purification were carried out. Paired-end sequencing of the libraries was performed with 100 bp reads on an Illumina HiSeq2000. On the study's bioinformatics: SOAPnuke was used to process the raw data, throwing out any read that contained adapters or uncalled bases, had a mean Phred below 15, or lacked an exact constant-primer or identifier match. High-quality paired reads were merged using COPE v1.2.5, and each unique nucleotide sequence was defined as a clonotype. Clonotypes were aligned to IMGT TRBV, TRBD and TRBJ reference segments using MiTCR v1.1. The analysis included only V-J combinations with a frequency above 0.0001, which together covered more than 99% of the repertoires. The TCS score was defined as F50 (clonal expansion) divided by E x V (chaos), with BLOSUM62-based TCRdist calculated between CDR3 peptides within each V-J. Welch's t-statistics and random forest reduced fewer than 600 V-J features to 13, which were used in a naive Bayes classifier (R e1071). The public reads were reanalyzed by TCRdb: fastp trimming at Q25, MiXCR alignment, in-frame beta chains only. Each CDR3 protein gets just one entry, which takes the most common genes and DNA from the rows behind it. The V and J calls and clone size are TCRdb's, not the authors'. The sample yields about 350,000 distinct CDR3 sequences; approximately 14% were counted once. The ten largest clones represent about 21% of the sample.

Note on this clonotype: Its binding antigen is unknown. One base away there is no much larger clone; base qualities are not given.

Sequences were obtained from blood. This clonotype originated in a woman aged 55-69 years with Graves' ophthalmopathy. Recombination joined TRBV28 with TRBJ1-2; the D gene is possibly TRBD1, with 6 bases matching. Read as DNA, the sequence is TGTGCCAGCTCGAGAGGCCCCCTAGGGGGCTATGGCTACACCTTC. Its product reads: CASSRGPLGGYGYTF.